This entry lists 17 T cell receptor beta chains sequenced from one sample in a study of spatial heterogeneity in lung cancer. Overall study findings and caveats: How many expanded intratumoral alpha and beta TCRs were present tracked the tumor mutation count, which was a count of nonsynonymous mutations.

Their specific antigens are unknown. The time point denotes: sample taken at primary tumor resection. TCRdb ran MiXCR on the 5' RACE reads and lists one entry per CDR3 protein. This table holds almost 7,500 distinct CDR3 sequences, 11% to 15% found once. The sequences come from lung tumor tissue, collected at surgery. These receptor sequences come from a female donor with early-stage non-small cell lung cancer.

This clonotype was recorded at least ten times. The library was built for alpha chains, so this beta chain is an off-target read and its size means little. The chain carries TRBV7-2 and TRBJ2-2, with TRBD2 matching over 9 bases. The germline gives CDR1 SGHTA, CDR2 FQGNSA. Trimming removed 4 bases from V and 6 bases from J; junction bases left unmatched: 3. The CDR3 extends over 14 amino acids. CDR3: CASSSLAGAGELFF. CDR3 bases: TGTGCCAGCAGCTCGTTAGCGGGGGCCGGGGAGCTGTTTTTT. The variable domain in full, completed from reference TRBV7-2 and TRBJ2-2, reads GAGVSQSPSNKVTEKGKDVELRCDPISGHTALYWYRQSLGQGLEFLIYFQGNSAPDKSGLPSDRFSAERTGGSVSTLTIQRTQQEDSAVYLCASSSLAGAGELFFGEGSRLTVL.

This clonotype qualifies as medium-sized (0.01 to 0.1%). Since it is a stray read in a library aimed at alpha chains, this beta chain has a size that is not meaningful. This rearrangement joins TRBV7-6 to TRBJ2-1; TRBD2 matches at 9 bases. Trimming removed 1 base from V and 0 bases from J; junction bases left unmatched: 16. Per the germline V gene, CDR1 is SGHVS and CDR2 is FNYEAQ. The CDR3 loop spans 21 amino acids. CDR3 nucleotide sequence: TGTGCCAGCAGCTTAGTGGCGGGAGGGCCTTCCTACCCGCCCTCCTACAATGAGCAGTTCTTC. Amino acid sequence: CASSLVAGGPSYPPSYNEQFF.

Of note for this clonotype: This beta chain turned up in a library designed for alpha chains; as an off-target read, its abundance says little. The chain couples TRBV10-3 to TRBJ2-1; 7 bases fit TRBD1. The CDR3 is 14 amino acids. The junction had 4 bases not matched to a gene; V was cut back by 6 bases and J by 2 bases. Germline CDR1 reads ENHRY; CDR2 reads SYGVKD. This chain's CDR3 is CAISPTGPYNEQFF. The CDR3 region has the DNA TGTGCCATCAGCCCGACAGGGCCCTACAATGAGCAGTTCTTC.

This clonotype was detected many times. In a library made to pick up alpha chains, this beta chain is a stray read with a size that means little. CDR3 sequence: CASRPTGSYNSPLHF. For the CDR3, the DNA is TGTGCCAGCAGACCGACAGGCTCCTATAATTCACCCCTCCACTTT. The gene calls are TRBV7-2 and TRBJ1-6; D possibly corresponds to TRBD1 (6 bases). Trimming stripped 6 bases from V and 0 bases from J, with 9 bases between. Germline loops: CDR1 SGHTA, CDR2 FQGNSA. The CDR3 is 15 residues long.

A word on this clonotype: In a library made to pick up alpha chains, this beta chain is a stray read with a size that means little. The chain carries TRBV11-3 and TRBJ1-4; 11 bases are shared with TRBD1. The germline gives CDR1 SGHNT, CDR2 YENEEA. V shed 5 bases, J shed 7 bases, and the junction held 3 bases outside the gene matches. The CDR3 is 14 residues long. The CDR3 sequence is CASSPGTGGEKLFF. The CDR3 DNA reads TGTGCCAGCAGCCCCGGGACAGGGGGTGAAAAACTGTTTTTT.

This clonotype was recorded at least ten times. A library prepared for alpha chains yielded this beta chain as an off-target read; its size is of little meaning. V gene TRBV2 combines with J gene TRBJ2-5; D is possibly TRBD2 (6 bases). The CDR3 extends over 15 amino acids. The V end was cut by 6 bases, the J end by 2 bases, with 16 bases between. Germline CDR1 SNHLY, CDR2 FYNNEI. CDR3 DNA sequence: TGTGCCAGCAGGATGCTAGCTGGAGGGCAAGAGACCCAGTACTTC. Translation: CASRMLAGGQETQYF.

This clonotype was observed many times. A library prepared for alpha chains yielded this beta chain as an off-target read; its size is of little meaning. The chain has TRBV6-5 and TRBJ1-6; 7 nucleotides align to TRBD1. J gave up 9 bases and V 4 bases, and 3 bases lay outside the gene matches. The CDR3 is 13 residues long. Germline V gene lookup returns CDR1 MNHEY and CDR2 SVGAGI. The CDR3 protein is CASSFGTASPLHF. The CDR3 DNA follows: TGTGCCAGCAGTTTCGGGACAGCTTCACCCCTCCACTTT.

This clonotype occurred many times. The library was prepared for alpha chains; this beta chain is a stray read, so its frequency means little. The V gene is TRBV7-9, the J gene TRBJ2-1, with a weak D call TRBD1 (6 bases). The V gene lost 4 bases and the J gene lost 2 bases, with 12 bases spanning the gap. There are 15 residues in the CDR3. Germline values: CDR1 SEHNR, CDR2 FQNEAQ (reference sequence). The CDR3: CASSYRDSAYNEQFF. CDR3 coding DNA: TGTGCCAGCAGCTACAGGGATTCCGCCTACAATGAGCAGTTCTTC.

This clonotype has a count of ten or more. Since the library was made to target alpha chains, this beta chain is a stray read and its abundance is not meaningful. The J gene is TRBJ2-7, the V gene TRBV6-5, with 8 bases identical to TRBD1. The CDR3 loop spans 13 amino acids. V trimming: 2 bases; J trimming: 5 bases; junction bases outside the gene matches: 2. Germline V gene lookup returns CDR1 MNHEY and CDR2 SVGAGI. CDR3 protein: CASSYDRGNEQYF. CDR3 sequence (DNA): TGTGCCAGCAGTTACGACAGGGGCAACGAGCAGTACTTC.

This clonotype occurred many times. This beta chain is an off-target read within a library intended for alpha chains, so its frequency means little. The chain joins TRBV6-1 to TRBJ2-3; no clear D. V was shortened by 11 bases and J by 3 bases, with 24 bases between the two germline ends. This CDR3 is 16 amino acids long. Per germline, CDR1 MNHNS and CDR2 SASEGT. As DNA, the CDR3 is TGTGCCGCAAGCCCCTTTGGGAATTCGGTGACAGATACGCAGTATTTT. This translates into CAASPFGNSVTDTQYF.

As for this clonotype: This beta chain was picked up by a library intended for alpha chains and is off target, so its count carries little meaning. The chain employs TRBV29-1 and TRBJ2-5; TRBD1 might be the D (5 bases). The CDR3 is 14 residues long. CDR1 SQVTM and CDR2 ANQGSEA come from the germline V gene. V shed 5 bases and J shed 5 bases, with 18 bases lying between them. Here the CDR3 DNA reads TGCAGCGTTTATGGCGCAGGGAATATGGAGACCCAGTACTTC. This codes for CSVYGAGNMETQYF.

This clonotype was seen repeatedly, ten times or more. This beta chain is an off-target read within a library intended for alpha chains, so its frequency means little. The J gene is TRBJ2-4, the V gene TRBV3-1, with D perhaps being TRBD1 or TRBD2 (5 bases each). Germline CDR1 reads LGHDT; CDR2 reads YNNKEL (reference sequence). Trimming cost V 3 bases and J 7 bases, with 10 bases left between them. The CDR3 length is 13 residues. DNA for the CDR3: TGTGCCAGCAGCCAGAGGGACCAGAACATTCAGTACTTC. Its protein product is CASSQRDQNIQYF.

By sample fraction, this clonotype is medium-sized. This beta chain lies outside the target of a library built for alpha chains; its clone size means little. The CDR3 nucleotides are TGCAGTGCTTTCAGGGAAGGTGGGAGAGAGCAGTACTTC. This sequence encodes CSAFREGGREQYF. The chain employs TRBV20-1 and TRBJ2-7; either TRBD1 or TRBD2 may supply D (5 bases each). Germline V CDR1 and CDR2: DFQATT, SNEGSKA (reference sequence). V was cut by 5 bases and J by 7 bases, with 18 bases left in between. This CDR3 is 13 amino acids long.

This clonotype is classed as medium-sized (0.01 to 0.1%). This beta chain came through as a stray read in a library set up for alpha chains, and its size says little. The CDR3 nucleotides are TGTGCCAGCAGCCAAGGGAACAGGGTCCATGAGCAGTTCTTC. Translation gives CASSQGNRVHEQFF. This sequence joins TRBV3-1 and TRBJ2-1; TRBD1 is a possible D gene (6 bases). This CDR3 spans 14 amino acids. The V gene's germline CDR1 is LGHDT and CDR2 YNNKEL (reference sequence). The V end lost 1 base, the J end lost 8 bases, and 12 bases lay between the germline ends.

In its sample, this clonotype was seen many times. This beta chain represents an off-target read in a library built for alpha chains; its size is of limited meaning. The gene calls are TRBV3-1 and TRBJ2-2; TRBD1 aligns across 11 bases. The germline gives CDR1 LGHDT, CDR2 YNNKEL (reference sequence). V shed 5 bases, J shed 4 bases, and the junction held 9 bases outside the gene matches. The CDR3 loop spans 17 amino acids. The CDR3 sequence is CASSYTTGTGGTGELFF. DNA for the CDR3: TGTGCCAGCAGCTACACAACCGGGACAGGGGGCACCGGGGAGCTGTTTTTT.

This clonotype occurred many times. In a library made to pick up alpha chains, this beta chain is a stray read with a size that means little. The J gene is TRBJ2-1, the V gene TRBV5-1; 13 bases agree with TRBD2. Germline CDR1 is SGHRS and CDR2 is YFSETQ. CDR3 length: 18 residues. Trimming at V came to 3 bases and at J to 2 bases, leaving 8 bases not matched to a gene. CDR3: CASSWGTSGDSTYNEQFF. The CDR3 DNA reads TGCGCCAGCAGCTGGGGGACTAGCGGGGACTCTACCTACAATGAGCAGTTCTTC.

By its share, this clonotype is medium-sized. Found in a library prepared for alpha chains, this beta chain is an off-target read, and its abundance has little meaning. The rearrangement links TRBV6-1 to TRBJ2-5, with D possibly being TRBD2 (7 bases). The ends were cut back, 4 bases at V and 4 bases at J, with 16 bases in the middle. This CDR3 region has 15 residues. CDR1 is MNHNS, CDR2 SASEGT, per germline. CDR3 protein: CASSVWGGRGETQYF. The DNA of the CDR3 is TGTGCCAGCAGTGTATGGGGGGGGCGAGGAGAGACCCAGTACTTC.